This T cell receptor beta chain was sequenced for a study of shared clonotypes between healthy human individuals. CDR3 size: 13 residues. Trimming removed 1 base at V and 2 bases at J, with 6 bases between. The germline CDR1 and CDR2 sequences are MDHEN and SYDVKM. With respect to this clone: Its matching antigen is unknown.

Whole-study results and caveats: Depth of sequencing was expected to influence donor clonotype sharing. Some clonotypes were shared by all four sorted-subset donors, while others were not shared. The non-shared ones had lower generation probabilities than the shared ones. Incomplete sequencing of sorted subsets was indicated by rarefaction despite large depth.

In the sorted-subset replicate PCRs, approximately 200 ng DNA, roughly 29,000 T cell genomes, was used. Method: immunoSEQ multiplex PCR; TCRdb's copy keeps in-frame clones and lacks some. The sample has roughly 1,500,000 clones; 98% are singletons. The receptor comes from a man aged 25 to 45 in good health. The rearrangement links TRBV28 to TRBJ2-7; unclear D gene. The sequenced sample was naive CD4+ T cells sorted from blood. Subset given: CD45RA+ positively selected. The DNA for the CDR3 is TGTGCCAGCAGTTTATTAATTGCCTACGAGCAGTACTTC. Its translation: CASSLLIAYEQYF.